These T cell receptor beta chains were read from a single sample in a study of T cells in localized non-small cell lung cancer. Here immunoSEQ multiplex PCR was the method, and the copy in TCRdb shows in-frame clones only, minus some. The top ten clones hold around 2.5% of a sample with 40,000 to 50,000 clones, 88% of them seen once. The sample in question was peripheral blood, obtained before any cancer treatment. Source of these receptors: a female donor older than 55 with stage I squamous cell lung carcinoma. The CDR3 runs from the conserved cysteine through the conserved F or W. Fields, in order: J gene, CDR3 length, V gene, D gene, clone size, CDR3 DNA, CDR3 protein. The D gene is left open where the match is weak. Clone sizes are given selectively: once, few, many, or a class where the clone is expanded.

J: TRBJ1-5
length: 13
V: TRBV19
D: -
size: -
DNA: TGTGCCAGTAGTATAGGCCAGGGTGAAGCCCAGCATTTT
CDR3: CASSIGQGEAQHF

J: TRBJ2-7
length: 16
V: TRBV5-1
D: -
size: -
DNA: TGCGCCAGCAGCTTGTCGGGGTGGAAGGGCTCCTACGAGCAGTACTTC
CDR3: CASSLSGWKGSYEQYF

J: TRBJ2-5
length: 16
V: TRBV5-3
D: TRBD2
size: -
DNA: TGTGCCAGAAGCCCCCTAGCGGATTTCAGCGGAGAGACCCAGTACTTC
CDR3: CARSPLADFSGETQYF

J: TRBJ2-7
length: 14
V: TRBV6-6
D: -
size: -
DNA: TGTGCCAGCAAATCTGGGGGTTTTTTGGGCGAGCAGTACTTC
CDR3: CASKSGGFLGEQYF

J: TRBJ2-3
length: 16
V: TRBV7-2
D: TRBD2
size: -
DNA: TGTGCCAGCAGCTCCATAGCGGGAGTGAGGGCAGATACGCAGTATTTT
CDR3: CASSSIAGVRADTQYF

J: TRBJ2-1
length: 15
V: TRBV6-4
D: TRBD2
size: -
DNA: TGTGCCAGCAGTGAACTAGCGGGAGGGCAGGGAGAGCAGTTCTTC
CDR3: CASSELAGGQGEQFF

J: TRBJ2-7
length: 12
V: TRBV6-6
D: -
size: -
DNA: TGTGCCAGCAGCCGTATTACGTACGAGCAGTACTTC
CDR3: CASSRITYEQYF

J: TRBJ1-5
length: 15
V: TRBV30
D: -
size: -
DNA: TGTGCCTGGAGTGTCGGGACTAAGGGCAATCAGCCCCAGCATTTT
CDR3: CAWSVGTKGNQPQHF

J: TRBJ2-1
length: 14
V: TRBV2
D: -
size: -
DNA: TGTGCCAGCACGGGGCCCCTCTCCTACAATGAGCAGTTCTTC
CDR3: CASTGPLSYNEQFF

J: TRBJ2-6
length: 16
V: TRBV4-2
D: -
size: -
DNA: TGTGCCAGCAGCACAAGGAGGGGCTCTGGGGCCAACGTCCTGACTTTC
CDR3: CASSTRRGSGANVLTF

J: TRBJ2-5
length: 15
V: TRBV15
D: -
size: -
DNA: TGTGCCACCAGCAGGGGGTCCTTTTATACGGAGACCCAGTACTTC
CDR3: CATSRGSFYTETQYF

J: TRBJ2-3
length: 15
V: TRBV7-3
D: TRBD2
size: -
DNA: TGTGCCAGCAGCTCCGGACTAGCGGGAGGATGGACGCAGTATTTT
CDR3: CASSSGLAGGWTQYF

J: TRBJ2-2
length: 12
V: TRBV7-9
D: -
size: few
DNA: TGTGCCAGCAGCTTGAATAGCGGGGAGCTGTTTTTT
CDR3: CASSLNSGELFF

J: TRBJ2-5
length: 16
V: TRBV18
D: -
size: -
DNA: TGTGCCAGCTCACCACCATCCGCTCGCAGGGAGGAGACCCAGTACTTC
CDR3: CASSPPSARREETQYF

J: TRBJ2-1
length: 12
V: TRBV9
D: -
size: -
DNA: TGTGCCAGCAGCGTAGGGTTGAATGAGCAGTTCTTC
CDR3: CASSVGLNEQFF

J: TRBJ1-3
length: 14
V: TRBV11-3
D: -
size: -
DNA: TGTGCCAGCAGCTTAGGCCCGGTACAGAACACCATATATTTT
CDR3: CASSLGPVQNTIYF

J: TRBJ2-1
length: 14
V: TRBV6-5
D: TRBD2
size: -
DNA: TGTGCCAGCACCCAACCAGGACTAGCCAATGAGCAGTTCTTC
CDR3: CASTQPGLANEQFF

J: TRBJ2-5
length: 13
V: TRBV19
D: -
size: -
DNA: TGTGCCAGTAGCAACCAACAGGGTGGGATCCAGTACTTC
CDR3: CASSNQQGGIQYF

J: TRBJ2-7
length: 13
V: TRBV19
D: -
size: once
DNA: TGTGCCAGTAGCCCGGACGGCCCCTACGAGCAGTACTTC
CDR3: CASSPDGPYEQYF

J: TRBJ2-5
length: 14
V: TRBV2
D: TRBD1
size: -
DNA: TGTGCCAGCAAATCGACAGGGAATCAAGAGACCCAGTACTTC
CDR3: CASKSTGNQETQYF

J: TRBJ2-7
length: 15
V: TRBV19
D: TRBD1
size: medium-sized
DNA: TGTGCCAGTAGTATAGCACAGGGGGAAATTTACGAGCAGTACTTC
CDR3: CASSIAQGEIYEQYF

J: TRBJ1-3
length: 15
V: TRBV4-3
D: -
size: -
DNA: TGCGCCAGCAGCCAAGATAGCCAGTATGGAAACACCATATATTTT
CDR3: CASSQDSQYGNTIYF

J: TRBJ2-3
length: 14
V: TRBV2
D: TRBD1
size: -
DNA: TGTGCCAGCAGTGTAGGACAGGGCCCAGATACGCAGTATTTT
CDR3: CASSVGQGPDTQYF

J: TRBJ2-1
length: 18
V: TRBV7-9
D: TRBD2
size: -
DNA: TGTGCCAGCAGCTTAGCGGACCGACTAGCGGGAGATCCCCTCGAGCAGTTCTTC
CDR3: CASSLADRLAGDPLEQFF

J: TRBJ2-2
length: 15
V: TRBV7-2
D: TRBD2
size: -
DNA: TGTGCCAGCAGCTCCGGACTAGCGGAGGCCGGGGAGCTGTTTTTT
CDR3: CASSSGLAEAGELFF